The 14 T cell receptor beta chains below come from one sample, sequenced in a study of blood T cell repertoires in COVID-19. The repertoire was sequenced with immunoSEQ multiplex PCR; TCRdb's copy has only in-frame clones and lacks some. The sample carries some 120,000 clones, about four fifths recorded once. Input material: peripheral blood. These receptors all stem from a woman aged 50 to 65 with acute or convalescent COVID-19.

In its sample, this clone was seen a few times. The V gene is TRBV28, the J gene TRBJ2-2; 10 bases map to TRBD1. The CDR3 has 15 residues. J gave up 4 bases and V 6 bases, and 5 bases lay outside the gene matches. Germline V gene sequence: CDR1 MDHEN, CDR2 SYDVKM. CDR3 nucleotides: TGTGCCAGCAGCCCAAGGACAGGGGGCACCGGGGAGCTGTTTTTT. Protein sequence: CASSPRTGGTGELFF.

Points on this clone: Compared with germline, one end of the junction differs, possibly owing to a read error. V and J are TRBV24-1 and TRBJ1-5; possible D gene TRBD1, 6 bases. The germline V gene encodes CDR1 KGHDR and CDR2 SFDVKD. This CDR3 region has 14 residues. CDR3 loop: CATSDYREDQPQHF. The CDR3 coding sequence is TGTGCCACCAGCGATTACAGGGAAGACCAGCCCCAGCATTTT.

J is TRBJ1-5 and V is TRBV5-4, with 9 bases fitting TRBD1. Per germline, CDR1 SGHNT and CDR2 YYREEE (reference sequence). With V trimmed by 4 bases and J by 4 bases, 3 bases remained unmatched. The CDR3 runs to 14 residues. The CDR3 spells CASSHDRGNQPQHF. The CDR3 DNA reads TGTGCCAGCAGCCATGACAGGGGGAATCAGCCCCAGCATTTT.

The chain joins TRBV11-3 to TRBJ2-1; tentative D call: TRBD2 (6 bases). CDR1 and CDR2 (germline): SGHNT, YENEEA. CDR3 size: 15 residues. V shed 0 bases and J shed 4 bases, with 10 bases lying between them. The CDR3 DNA reads as TGTGCCAGCAGCTTAGACTATGGGGGGTACAATGAGCAGTTCTTC. Its protein is CASSLDYGGYNEQFF.

This chain uses TRBV10-1 with TRBJ1-1, with 7 bases aligning to TRBD1. Germline V gene lookup returns CDR1 WNHNN and CDR2 SYGVQD (reference sequence). V was pared by 5 bases and J by 5 bases, with 11 bases of the junction left unmatched. The CDR3 spans 15 residues. The CDR3 loop is CASSPVVSGGTEAFF. The DNA of the CDR3 is TGCGCCAGCAGTCCAGTAGTGTCAGGGGGAACTGAAGCTTTCTTT.

Comments on this clone: The same CDR3 also results from other DNA sequences found in this sample. CDR3 sequence: CASSLKGLSNQPQHF. The DNA of the CDR3 is TGTGCCAGCAGTTTAAAGGGGTTGAGCAATCAGCCCCAGCATTTT. The rearrangement uses TRBV27 and TRBJ1-5, with D tentatively TRBD1 (5 bases). Germline CDR1 is MNHEY and CDR2 is SMNVEV (reference sequence). This CDR3 region has 15 residues. Trimming shortened V by 2 bases and J by 1 base, and 9 bases separated the two germline ends.

The chain combines TRBV5-1 with TRBJ2-1; no definite D call. The CDR3 is made up of 13 amino acids. The germline V gene has CDR1 SGHRS and CDR2 YFSETQ. Trimming took off 5 bases at V and 5 bases at J, with 11 bases between the two ends. This CDR3 is CASSLGIDNEQFF. DNA for the CDR3: TGCGCCAGCAGTCTAGGAATCGACAATGAGCAGTTCTTC.

This chain uses TRBV4-1 with TRBJ2-7, with 8 bases identical to TRBD2. Germline CDR1 reads MGHRA; CDR2 reads YSYEKL. Trimming took 1 base from V and 3 from J; bases not matched to a gene: 2. This CDR3 comprises 14 residues. The CDR3 reads CASSQGTSGYEQYF. The CDR3 DNA follows: TGCGCCAGCAGCCAAGGAACTAGCGGCTACGAGCAGTACTTC.

The V gene is TRBV5-1, the J gene TRBJ2-7, with TRBD1 identical over 8 bases. The CDR3 runs 14 residues. Germline V gene sequence: CDR1 SGHRS, CDR2 YFSETQ. V gave up 0 bases and J gave up 6 bases; unmatched junction bases: 5. Here the CDR3 reads CASSLGQGLGEQYF. The CDR3 DNA follows: TGCGCCAGCAGCTTGGGACAGGGGTTGGGCGAGCAGTACTTC.

This chain connects TRBV2 to TRBJ2-1; 8 bases agree with TRBD2. The germline V gene encodes CDR1 SNHLY and CDR2 FYNNEI. Trimming took 3 bases from V and 4 from J; bases not matched to a gene: 8. This CDR3 is 16 amino acids long. The CDR3 region is CASSENGGASYNEQFF. The DNA for the CDR3 is TGTGCCAGCAGTGAGAACGGGGGGGCCAGTTACAATGAGCAGTTCTTC.

There are a few counts of this clone. The sample has other DNA sequences that encode this CDR3 too. The V gene is TRBV6-5, the J gene TRBJ1-2; 8 bases align to TRBD1. This CDR3 has 14 amino acids. CDR1 is MNHEY, CDR2 SVGAGI, per germline. Losses at the gene ends were 8 bases for V and 4 bases for J; bases not matched to a gene: 9. The CDR3 loop reads CASSRDRSGYGYTF. The CDR3 coding sequence is TGTGCCAGCTCAAGGGACAGGAGTGGCTATGGCTACACCTTC.

The chain recombines TRBV24-1 with TRBJ2-1; the match to TRBD1 covers 8 bases. V lost 6 bases to trimming and J lost 0 bases; unmatched junction nucleotides: 9. The CDR3 contains 17 residues. Germline CDR1 and CDR2: KGHDR and SFDVKD. The CDR3 is CATSKRTGTGSYNEQFF. The CDR3 region has the DNA TGTGCCACCAGTAAGAGGACAGGGACAGGCTCCTACAATGAGCAGTTCTTC.

This sequence joins TRBV5-1 and TRBJ1-2, with 8 positions matching TRBD1. This CDR3 region has 16 residues. Germline values: CDR1 SGHRS, CDR2 YFSETQ. V gave up 4 bases and J gave up 1 base; unmatched junction bases: 9. The CDR3 is CASSPVTGVGNYGYTF. The CDR3, as DNA: TGCGCCAGCAGCCCCGTGACAGGGGTAGGTAACTATGGCTACACCTTC.

This rearrangement joins TRBV18 to TRBJ2-1, with TRBD1 as a possible D gene (5 bases). V dropped 0 bases and J dropped 5 bases, with 8 bases sitting between them. There are 14 residues in the CDR3. Germline values: CDR1 KGHSH, CDR2 LQKENI. The CDR3 region has the DNA TGTGCCAGCTCACCACCGCCAGGGAACAATGAGCAGTTCTTC. Protein sequence: CASSPPPGNNEQFF. Variable domain in full (rest from reference TRBV18 and TRBJ2-1): NAGVMQNPRHLVRRRGQEARLRCSPMKGHSHVYWYRQLPEEGLKFMVYLQKENIIDESGMPKERFSAEFPKEGPSILRIQQVVRGDSAAYFCASSPPPGNNEQFFGPGTRLTVL.